In this sample, the clone carrying this T cell receptor beta chain turned up many times. This sample was taken from a study of molecular identifiers for immune sequencing clone quantification. Naive CD8 T cells underwent sorting with the CD8+CD4-CCR7+CD45RA+ definition. CDR1 is GTSNPN and CDR2 is SVGIG in the germline V gene (reference sequence). V dropped 7 bases and J dropped 7 bases, with 13 bases sitting between them. The CDR3 sequence is 11 residues long. TCRdb reanalysed the PCR reads using MiXCR and keeps one entry per CDR3 protein. The sample carries a few hundred thousand distinct CDR3 sequences, about 23% recorded once.

The V and J genes are TRBV30 and TRBJ1-1; D not certain. The sequencing input was naive CD8+ T cells from blood, with Jurkat cell RNA spiked in. Subset given: FACS-sorted CD8+CD4-CCR7+CD45RA+ naive T cells. The receptor was isolated from a human donor in good health. Some libraries in this study had Jurkat cell RNA spiked in. CDR3 protein: CASNTGSEAFF. The DNA of the CDR3 is TGTGCCTCCAACACGGGCAGTGAAGCTTTCTTT.